The present TCR beta chain was sequenced within a study of T cell responses to AZD1222 COVID-19 vaccine. General study points: Scientists sampled the repertoires only once the peak T cell response had passed. Vaccine-related CD4 TCRs covered spike, predominating at 160-218 and 743-854.

Remarks on this clone: As yet, its antigen is unknown.

CDR3 length: 17 amino acids. Germline CDR1 is SGHTA and CDR2 is FQGNSA. V was cut by 5 bases and J by 1 base, with 21 bases left in between. Libraries were prepared by immunoSEQ multiplex PCR; TCRdb keeps only in-frame clonotypes and omits some of them. Of over 95,000 clones detected, around 85% appear once; the ten largest clones hold 13% to 15%. V gene TRBV7-2 combines with J gene TRBJ2-7; tentative D call: TRBD1 (5 bases). This specimen was peripheral blood, taken 28 days after the second AZD1222 dose. This TCR derives from an adult who received the AZD1222 COVID-19 vaccine. CDR3 nucleotide sequence: TGTGCCAGCAGCACCTTCCCTAGGGGCCATAAATCCTACGAGCAGTACTTC. It yields the protein CASSTFPRGHKSYEQYF.